The 32 T cell receptor beta chains given below trace back to one sample, sequenced in a study of cytomegalovirus exposure and HLA in healthy donors (dated by TCRdb to about 2017). The library was produced with the immunoSEQ multiplex PCR assay. For the multiplex PCR, a mixture combining 60 forward primers for TCR Vbeta segments and 13 reverse primers for TCR Jbeta segments was used. TCRdb re-hosts the immuneACCESS table, in-frame sequences only. Its copies lack some clones; in the studies checked, an unresolved V gene accounts for under half of them, and the cause for the rest is not known. A total of 150,000 or so clones appear in this sample, approximately 82% of them only once. The ten largest clones add up to less than 2% of the sample. Specimen: PBMCs. The receptor set was obtained from a woman in her forties in good health and CMV-seronegative.

In its sample, this clone was seen a few times. The V call is TRBV19, the J call TRBJ2-2; 9 positions agree with TRBD1. V lost 0 bases, J lost 7 bases, and 6 bases stayed unmatched. Germline V gene lookup returns CDR1 LNHDA and CDR2 SQIVND (reference sequence). The CDR3 length is 16 residues. CDR3 DNA sequence: TGTGCCAGTAGTATAGACGGGACAGGGACCCTCGGGGAGCTGTTTTTT. Residues: CASSIDGTGTLGELFF.

The J gene is TRBJ2-7, the V gene TRBV7-8; 9 positions agree with TRBD1. The CDR3 extends over 14 amino acids. V shed 4 bases, J shed 3 bases, and the junction held 4 bases outside the gene matches. Germline CDR1 and CDR2: SGHVS and FQNEAQ. Here the CDR3 DNA reads TGTGCCAGCAGCTACCGGGACAGGGTCTACGAGCAGTACTTC. Its translation: CASSYRDRVYEQYF. Full variable domain (rest looked up from reference TRBV7-8 and TRBJ2-7): GAGVSQSPRYKVAKRGQDVALRCDPISGHVSLFWYQQALGQGPEFLTYFQNEAQLDKSGLPSDRFFAERPEGSVSTLKIQRTQQEDSAVYLCASSYRDRVYEQYFGPGTRLTVT.

This rearrangement joins TRBV18 to TRBJ2-1; 9 nucleotides agree with TRBD2. The V and J ends lost 3 bases and 4 bases, in that order; junction bases with no gene match: 4. The CDR3 covers 15 residues. From germline, CDR1 is KGHSH and CDR2 LQKENI. The CDR3 DNA follows: TGTGCCAGCTCACCCCTAGCGGGGATGTACAATGAGCAGTTCTTC. Protein: CASSPLAGMYNEQFF.

The chain links TRBV6-1 to TRBJ2-2; D might be TRBD1 (6 bases). Trimming removed 6 bases from V and 6 bases from J, with 17 bases in between. Germline V lookup: CDR1 MNHNS, CDR2 SASEGT. The length of the CDR3 is 15 residues. CDR3 protein: CASRPDQGIPGELFF. The CDR3 region has the DNA TGTGCCAGCAGGCCGGATCAGGGGATTCCCGGGGAGCTGTTTTTT.

V usage is TRBV19 and J usage is TRBJ1-1; D not certain. Trimming cost V 1 base and J 11 bases, with 11 bases left between them. Looked up from germline, CDR1 is LNHDA and CDR2 is SQIVND (reference sequence). CDR3 length equals 12 residues. The CDR3 is CASSIGTALAFF. As DNA, the CDR3 is TGTGCCAGTAGTATAGGAACAGCCCTGGCTTTCTTT.

The genes are TRBV7-9 and TRBJ1-2; TRBD1 is a possible D gene (6 bases). Germline V lookup: CDR1 SEHNR, CDR2 FQNEAQ (reference sequence). V lost 5 bases and J 2 bases, leaving 15 bases between the germline ends. This CDR3 comprises 15 residues. The CDR3 region is CASSPGQPRNYGYTF. DNA for the CDR3: TGTGCCAGCAGCCCAGGACAGCCCAGGAACTATGGCTACACCTTC.

This chain links TRBV19 with TRBJ2-1, with D possibly TRBD2 on 5 matching bases. Germline V lookup: CDR1 LNHDA, CDR2 SQIVND (reference sequence). CDR3 length: 12 residues. V lost 10 bases and J lost 8, with 15 bases in between. CDR3 in DNA: TGTGCCACCCCTAGGCCCGGGGATGAGCAGTTCTTC. Protein: CATPRPGDEQFF.

A remark on this clone: At one of its ends the junction is not consistent with the germline gene, which may arise from a read error. The chain is built from TRBV7-6 and TRBJ2-7; TRBD2 is a possible D gene (5 bases). This CDR3 spans 15 amino acids. Germline V gene data show CDR1 as SGHVS and CDR2 as FNYEAQ. CDR3 amino acids: CASTLDGSFGSEQYF. In DNA form, the CDR3 reads TGTGCCAGCACCTTAGATGGGAGTTTCGGATCCGAGCAGTACTTC.

This chain uses TRBV28 with TRBJ2-1, with 7 bases matching TRBD1. Germline-derived CDR1 and CDR2 are MDHEN and SYDVKM. The V gene end was trimmed by 6 bases and the J gene end by 12 bases; junction bases not matched to a gene: 5. The length of the CDR3 is 11 residues. Written as DNA, the CDR3 is TGTGCCAGCAGAAGACAGGGCGGGCAGTTCTTC. This codes for CASRRQGGQFF.

This chain joins TRBV19 and TRBJ2-7; perhaps TRBD2 as D (5 bases). V lost 3 bases, J lost 1 base, and 22 bases lay in between. Germline CDR1 and CDR2: LNHDA and SQIVND (reference sequence). The CDR3 consists of 18 residues. The CDR3 is CASSMFDGDMTWSYEQYF. DNA for the CDR3: TGTGCCAGTAGTATGTTCGACGGGGATATGACTTGGTCCTACGAGCAGTACTTC.

J is TRBJ2-1 and V is TRBV5-1; perhaps TRBD1 as D (6 bases). This CDR3 has 14 amino acids. The germline V and J ends were trimmed by 3 bases and 8 bases, with 15 bases remaining between them. The germline gives CDR1 SGHRS, CDR2 YFSETQ. The CDR3 loop reads CASSSTGGSYEQFF. The CDR3 DNA sequence: TGCGCCAGCAGCTCGACAGGCGGGTCGTATGAGCAGTTCTTC.

This sequence joins TRBV18 and TRBJ2-1, with D perhaps assigned TRBD1 or TRBD2 (5 bases each). The ends were cut back, 6 bases at V and 10 bases at J, with 16 bases in the middle. In germline, CDR1 is KGHSH, CDR2 LQKENI. This CDR3 contains 13 residues. In DNA form, the CDR3 reads TGTGCCAGCTCCCCAGGGAGTAGTGAGGAGCAGTTCTTC. This sequence encodes CASSPGSSEEQFF.

The chain recombines TRBV19 with TRBJ2-7; 8 positions match TRBD2. This CDR3 is built from 16 residues. Trimming took 5 bases from V and 5 from J; bases not matched to a gene: 14. Germline lookup yields CDR1 LNHDA and CDR2 SQIVND (reference sequence). Here the CDR3 reads CASSPSPGLVFHEQYF. The CDR3 nucleotides are TGTGCCAGTAGTCCGTCGCCGGGACTAGTTTTCCACGAGCAGTACTTC.

The chain employs TRBV28 and TRBJ1-2; 11 bases align to TRBD1. The length of the CDR3 is 14 residues. CDR1 is MDHEN and CDR2 is SYDVKM in the germline V gene. Trimming removed 6 bases from V and 3 bases from J; junction bases left unmatched: 3. For the CDR3, the DNA is TGTGCCAGCAGCGGACAGGGGGCTTACTATGGCTACACCTTC. Protein product: CASSGQGAYYGYTF.

The chain couples TRBV2 to TRBJ2-3; D call uncertain. Germline CDR1 SNHLY, CDR2 FYNNEI. V was shortened by 6 bases and J by 8 bases, with 18 bases between the two germline ends. The CDR3 contains 14 residues. The CDR3 here is CASSATEGESTQYF. The CDR3 nucleotides read TGTGCCAGCAGCGCTACAGAAGGCGAGAGTACGCAGTATTTT.

This chain uses TRBV28 with TRBJ2-1; D is perhaps TRBD1 (6 bases). Germline V gene lookup returns CDR1 MDHEN and CDR2 SYDVKM. Trimming removed 2 bases at V and 9 bases at J, with 17 bases between. The length of the CDR3 is 15 residues. CDR3 protein: CASSLPQRTVGEQFF. The CDR3 region has the DNA TGTGCCAGCAGTTTACCACAAAGGACAGTCGGTGAGCAGTTCTTC.

V is TRBV6-5 and J is TRBJ2-5, with 10 bases matching TRBD2. The CDR3 runs to 15 residues. Germline-derived CDR1 and CDR2 are MNHEY and SVGAGI. V was pared by 6 bases and J by 1 base, with 5 bases of the junction left unmatched. The CDR3 spells CASRLAGTFQETQYF. In DNA, the CDR3 is TGTGCCAGCAGACTAGCGGGGACATTCCAAGAGACCCAGTACTTC.

The chain couples TRBV7-9 to TRBJ1-4; maybe TRBD1 (5 bases). Germline V gene sequence: CDR1 SEHNR, CDR2 FQNEAQ (reference sequence). The V end was cut by 5 bases, the J end by 8 bases, with 15 bases between. The CDR3 totals 14 residues. In DNA, the CDR3 is TGTGCCAGCAGCCCGGGACTCGCCCAGGAAAAACTGTTTTTT. Amino acids: CASSPGLAQEKLFF.

The V gene is TRBV5-1, the J gene TRBJ1-1; 7 nucleotides align to TRBD1. Germline trimming cut 4 bases from V and 0 bases from J; bases unmatched to any gene: 6. The CDR3 extends over 15 amino acids. Germline values: CDR1 SGHRS, CDR2 YFSETQ. This CDR3 reads CASSKDRTVNTEAFF. For the CDR3, the DNA is TGCGCCAGCAGCAAGGACAGGACTGTGAACACTGAAGCTTTCTTT. Full variable domain (missing parts from reference TRBV5-1 and TRBJ1-1): KAGVTQTPRYLIKTRGQQVTLSCSPISGHRSVSWYQQTPGQGLQFLFEYFSETQRNKGNFPGRFSGRQFSNSRSEMNVSTLELGDSALYLCASSKDRTVNTEAFFGQGTRLTVV.

In this sample, this clone turned up a few times. This chain's CDR3 is CASSLRGGNQPQHF. The CDR3 nucleotides are TGCGCCAGCAGCTTAAGGGGAGGGAATCAGCCCCAGCATTTT. This chain links TRBV5-1 with TRBJ1-5; TRBD1 might be the D (5 bases). CDR1 is SGHRS, CDR2 YFSETQ, per germline. This CDR3 has 14 amino acids. V was trimmed by 2 bases and J by 4 bases, leaving 10 bases between them.

V gene TRBV10-3 combines with J gene TRBJ1-5; the D gene is possibly TRBD1 (6 bases). The germline V gene has CDR1 ENHRY and CDR2 SYGVKD. The CDR3 spans 19 residues. V gave up 4 bases and J gave up 5 bases, with 27 bases separating them. The CDR3 region has the DNA TGTGCCATCAGTGGACCTCGGACAGAGCGTTTAAAGGCCGATCAGCCCCAGCATTTT. This encodes CAISGPRTERLKADQPQHF.

This clone has just one count. One junction end disagrees with the germline gene, perhaps due to a read error. The identical CDR3 is also encoded by other nucleotide sequences in the sample. The rearrangement joins TRBV14 to TRBJ2-1; 7 positions agree with TRBD1. Germline lookup yields CDR1 SGHDN and CDR2 FVKESK. This CDR3 contains 14 residues. The CDR3 DNA reads as TGTGCCAGCCAGAGACAGGGTTCTTACAATGAACAGTTCTTC. This gives the protein CASQRQGSYNEQFF.

The V call is TRBV27, the J call TRBJ2-5; TRBD2 might be the D (6 bases). The end of the DNA aligns better with TRBJ2-7, so the J call may be wrong. Germline V lookup: CDR1 MNHEY, CDR2 SMNVEV (reference sequence). The CDR3 is 14 residues long. CDR3 nucleotides: TGTGCCAGCAGTTTAAGCGGGCCCACCTACGAGCAGTACTTC. It translates to CASSLSGPTYEQYF.

Concerning this clone: The conserved closing phenylalanine or tryptophan is absent in this CDR3, likely reflecting a read error. No DNA is shown, since the ends of the CDR3 on it are uncertain; the CDR3 is the one TCRdb lists. CDR3 residues: CASSQDVEP. The V call is TRBV4-3, the J call TRBJ1-5. Germline lookup yields CDR1 LGHNA and CDR2 YSLEER. The CDR3 length is 9 residues, termini included.

J is TRBJ1-3 and V is TRBV28; no reliable D call. The germline V gene encodes CDR1 MDHEN and CDR2 SYDVKM. This CDR3 is 14 amino acids long. Trimming removed 1 base at V and 9 bases at J, with 13 bases between. In nucleotides, the CDR3 is TGTGCCAGCAGTTTATTATCCGGTGCAGGCACCATATATTTT. Its protein product is CASSLLSGAGTIYF. Full variable domain (rest looked up from reference TRBV28 and TRBJ1-3): DVKVTQSSRYLVKRTGEKVFLECVQDMDHENMFWYRQDPGLGLRLIYFSYDVKMKEKGDIPEGYSVSREKKERFSLILESASTNQTSMYLCASSLLSGAGTIYFGEGSWLTVV.

The chain uses TRBV10-3 and TRBJ1-5; D call uncertain. The germline CDR1 and CDR2 sequences are ENHRY and SYGVKD. V was trimmed by 4 bases and J by 9 bases, leaving 10 bases between them. The CDR3 extends over 12 amino acids. As DNA, the CDR3 is TGTGCCATCAGTGTTGACCCAGGGCCCCAGCATTTT. This gives the protein CAISVDPGPQHF.

The chain combines TRBV28 with TRBJ2-7; 9 nucleotides line up with TRBD1. The CDR3 is 15 residues long. V lost 2 bases to trimming and J lost 5 bases; unmatched junction nucleotides: 7. The germline V gene has CDR1 MDHEN and CDR2 SYDVKM. CDR3 sequence reads: CASSLRDRVRNEQYF. CDR3 DNA: TGTGCCAGCAGTTTACGGGACAGGGTAAGGAACGAGCAGTACTTC.

The chain carries TRBV28 and TRBJ2-3; D remains unclear. Germline V gene data show CDR1 as MDHEN and CDR2 as SYDVKM. The CDR3 length is 15 residues. Trimming took 2 bases from V and 0 from J, leaving 9 bases between them. CDR3 residues: CASSLEIQSTDTQYF. DNA of the CDR3: TGTGCCAGCAGTTTAGAAATACAAAGCACAGATACGCAGTATTTT.

V gene TRBV27 combines with J gene TRBJ1-5, with D maybe TRBD1 (6 bases). Germline V gene lookup returns CDR1 MNHEY and CDR2 SMNVEV (reference sequence). This CDR3 is built from 14 residues. V lost 2 bases to trimming and J lost 6 bases, with 11 bases between them. CDR3 DNA sequence: TGTGCCAGCAGTTTAGGGGGGGCTATTCAGCCCCAGCATTTT. It yields the protein CASSLGGAIQPQHF.

The V and J genes are TRBV27 and TRBJ2-7, with 7 bases matching TRBD2. The length of the CDR3 is 13 residues. Germline V CDR1 and CDR2: MNHEY, SMNVEV (reference sequence). Losses at the gene ends were 8 bases for V and 5 bases for J; bases not matched to a gene: 9. In DNA form, the CDR3 reads TGTGCCAGCGGATTGATGAGCGGGGACGAGCAGTACTTC. This codes for CASGLMSGDEQYF.

The V and J genes are TRBV5-4 and TRBJ2-1, with TRBD2 as a possible D gene (6 bases). The CDR3 has 16 amino acids. Between the trimmed V and J ends, which lost 4 bases and 7 bases, there was a span of 21 bases. Germline V lookup: CDR1 SGHNT, CDR2 YYREEE (reference sequence). The CDR3 reads CASSPDPGLIPNEQFF. CDR3 bases: TGTGCCAGCAGCCCTGACCCCGGACTAATCCCTAATGAGCAGTTCTTC.

This clone was observed a few times. The rearrangement uses TRBV5-1 and TRBJ2-5; D is ambiguous. CDR3 length: 12 residues. V shed 6 bases and J shed 1 base, with 7 bases lying between them. Germline V gene data show CDR1 as SGHRS and CDR2 as YFSETQ. Here the CDR3 DNA reads TGCGCCAGCAAGCTGTTCCAAGAGACCCAGTACTTC. Protein product: CASKLFQETQYF.